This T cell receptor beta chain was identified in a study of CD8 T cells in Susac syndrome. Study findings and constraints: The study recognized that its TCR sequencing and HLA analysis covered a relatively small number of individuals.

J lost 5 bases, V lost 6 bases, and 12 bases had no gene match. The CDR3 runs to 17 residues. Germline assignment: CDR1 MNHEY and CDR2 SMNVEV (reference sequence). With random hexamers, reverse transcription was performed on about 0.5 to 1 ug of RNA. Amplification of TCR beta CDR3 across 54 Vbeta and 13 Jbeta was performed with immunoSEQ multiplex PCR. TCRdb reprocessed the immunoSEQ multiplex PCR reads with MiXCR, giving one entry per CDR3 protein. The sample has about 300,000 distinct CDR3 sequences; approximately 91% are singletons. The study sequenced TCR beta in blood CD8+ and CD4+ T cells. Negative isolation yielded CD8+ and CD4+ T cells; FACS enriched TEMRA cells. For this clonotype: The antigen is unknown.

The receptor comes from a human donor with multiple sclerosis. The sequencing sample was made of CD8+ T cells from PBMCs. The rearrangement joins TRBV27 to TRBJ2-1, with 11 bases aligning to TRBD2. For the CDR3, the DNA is TGTGCCAGCAGCCCCTTCTCCGGGACTAGCGGCAACAATGAGCAGTTCTTC. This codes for CASSPFSGTSGNNEQFF.